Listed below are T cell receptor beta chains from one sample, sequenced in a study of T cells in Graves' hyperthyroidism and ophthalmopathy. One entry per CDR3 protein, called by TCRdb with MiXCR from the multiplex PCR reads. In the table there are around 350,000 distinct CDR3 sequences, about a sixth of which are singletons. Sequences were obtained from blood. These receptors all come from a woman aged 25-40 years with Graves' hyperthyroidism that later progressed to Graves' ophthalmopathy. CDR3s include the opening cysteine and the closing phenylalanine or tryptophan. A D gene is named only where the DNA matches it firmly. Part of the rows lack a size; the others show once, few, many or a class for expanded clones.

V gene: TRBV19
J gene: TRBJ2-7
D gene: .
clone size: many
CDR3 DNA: TGTGCCAGTAGCACAGGGATCGACGAGCAGTACTTC
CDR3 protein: CASSTGIDEQYF

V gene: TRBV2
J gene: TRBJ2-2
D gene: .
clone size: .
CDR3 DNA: TGTGCCAGCAGTGAACAGGCGGGATGGGCCGGGGAGCTGTTTTTT
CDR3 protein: CASSEQAGWAGELFF

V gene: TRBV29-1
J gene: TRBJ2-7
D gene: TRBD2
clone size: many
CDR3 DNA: TGCAGCGTTGGACTAGCGGGGTACTACGAGCAGTACTTC
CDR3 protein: CSVGLAGYYEQYF

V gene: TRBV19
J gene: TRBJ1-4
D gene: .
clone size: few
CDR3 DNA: TGTGCCAGTAGTAGCCAACCGAGCGGCGAAAAACTGTTTTTT
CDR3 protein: CASSSQPSGEKLFF

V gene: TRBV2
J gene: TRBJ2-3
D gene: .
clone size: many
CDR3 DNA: TGTGCCAGCAGTAACCTGAAGGACAGCCGCACAGATACGCAGTATTTT
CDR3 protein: CASSNLKDSRTDTQYF

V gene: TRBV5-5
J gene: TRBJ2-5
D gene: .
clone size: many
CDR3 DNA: TGTGCCAGCAGCCGCATGACTAGTTCGGGGGAGACCCAGTACTTC
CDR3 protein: CASSRMTSSGETQYF

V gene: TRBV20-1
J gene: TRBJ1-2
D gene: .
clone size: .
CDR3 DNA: TGCAGTGCTGATACAGGGAACTATGGCTACACCTTC
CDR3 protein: CSADTGNYGYTF

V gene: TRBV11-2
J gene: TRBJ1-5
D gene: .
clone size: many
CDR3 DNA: TGTGCCAGCAGCTCCTCGCCGAATCAGCCCCAGCATTTT
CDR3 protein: CASSSSPNQPQHF

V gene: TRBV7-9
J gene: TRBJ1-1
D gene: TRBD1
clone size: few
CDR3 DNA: TGTGCCAGCAGCTTAGTTGTCGTCAGGGGGCAAGGGAACACTGAAGCTTTCTTT
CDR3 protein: CASSLVVVRGQGNTEAFF

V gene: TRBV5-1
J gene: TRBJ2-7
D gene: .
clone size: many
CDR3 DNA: TGCGCCAGCAGCCGGACGGGGAATTTCTACGAGCAGTACTTC
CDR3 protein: CASSRTGNFYEQYF

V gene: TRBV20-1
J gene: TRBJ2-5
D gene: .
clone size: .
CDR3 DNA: TGCAGTGCCCGGGGACTGGTCCAAGAGACCCAGTACTTC
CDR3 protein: CSARGLVQETQYF

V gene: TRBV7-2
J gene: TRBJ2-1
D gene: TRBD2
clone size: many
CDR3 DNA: TGTGCCAGCAGCACCGACGGGACTAGCGGGAGTACTGAGCAGTTCTTC
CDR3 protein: CASSTDGTSGSTEQFF

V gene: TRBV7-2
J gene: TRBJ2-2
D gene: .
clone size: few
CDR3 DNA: TGTGCCAGCAGCTCCATTACTACCCTGGGCGGGGAGCTGTTTTTT
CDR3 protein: CASSSITTLGGELFF

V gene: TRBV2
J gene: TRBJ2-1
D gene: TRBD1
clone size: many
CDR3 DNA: TGTGCCAGCAGGGTCTTCAGACCCCTCAAATGGACGGGACAGGGGGCCAATGAGCAGTTCTTC
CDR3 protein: CASRVFRPLKWTGQGANEQFF

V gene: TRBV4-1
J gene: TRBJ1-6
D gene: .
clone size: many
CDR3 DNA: TGCGCCAGCAGCCAAGGAGCGGTAGCCTATAATTCACCCCTCCACTTT
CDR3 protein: CASSQGAVAYNSPLHF

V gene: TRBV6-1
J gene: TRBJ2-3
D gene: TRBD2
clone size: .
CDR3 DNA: TGTGCCAGCAGTGAAGCGCGGGGAGGGAGGGCCACAGATACGCAGTATTTT
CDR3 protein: CASSEARGGRATDTQYF

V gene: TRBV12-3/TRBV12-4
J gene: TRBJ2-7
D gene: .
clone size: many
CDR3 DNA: TGTGCCAGCAGTATAACGGTCGGCTACGAGCAGTACTTC
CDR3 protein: CASSITVGYEQYF

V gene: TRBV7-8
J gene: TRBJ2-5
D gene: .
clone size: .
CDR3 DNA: TGTGCCAGCAGCTTAGCCGGGGACGAGACCCAGTACTTC
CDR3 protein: CASSLAGDETQYF

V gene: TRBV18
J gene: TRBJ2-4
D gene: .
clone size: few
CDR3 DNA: TGTGCCAGCTCACCATGGGACGCCTCCCCCCTAGCCAAAAACATTCAGTACTTC
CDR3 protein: CASSPWDASPLAKNIQYF

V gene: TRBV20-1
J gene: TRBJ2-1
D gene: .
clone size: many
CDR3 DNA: TGCAGTGCTCGAGGGTGGGGCCCGAGCTCCTACAATGAGCAGTTCTTC
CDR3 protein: CSARGWGPSSYNEQFF

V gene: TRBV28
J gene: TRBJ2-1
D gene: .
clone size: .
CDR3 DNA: TGTGCCAGCACATCTAGCGACTCCCCCTACAATGAGCAGTTCTTC
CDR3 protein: CASTSSDSPYNEQFF

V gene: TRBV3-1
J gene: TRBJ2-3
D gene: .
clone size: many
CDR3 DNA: TGTGCCAGCAGCCTACCTAACACAGATACGCAGTATTTT
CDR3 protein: CASSLPNTDTQYF

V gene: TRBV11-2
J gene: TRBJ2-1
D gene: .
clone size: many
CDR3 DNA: TGTGCCAGCAGCTTAGTTCGGCTAGACAATGAGCAGTTCTTC
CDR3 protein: CASSLVRLDNEQFF

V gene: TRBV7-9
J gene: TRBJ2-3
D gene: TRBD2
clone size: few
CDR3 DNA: TGTGCCAGCAGCTACCCAGGGCTAGCGGGGACAGATACGCAGTATTTT
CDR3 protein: CASSYPGLAGTDTQYF

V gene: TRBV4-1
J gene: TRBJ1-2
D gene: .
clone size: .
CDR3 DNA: TGCGCCAGCAGCTCCTGGGACGGGGGTAACTATGGCTACACCTTC
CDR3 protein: CASSSWDGGNYGYTF

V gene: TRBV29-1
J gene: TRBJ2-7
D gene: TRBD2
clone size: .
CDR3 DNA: TGCAGCGTTGGGGGACTAGCGGGGGGCCACGAGCAGTACTTC
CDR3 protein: CSVGGLAGGHEQYF

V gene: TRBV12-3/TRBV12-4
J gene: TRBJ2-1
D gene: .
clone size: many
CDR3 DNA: TGTGCCAGCAGTCCCGCCCCCACCCACAATGAGCAGTTCTTC
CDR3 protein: CASSPAPTHNEQFF

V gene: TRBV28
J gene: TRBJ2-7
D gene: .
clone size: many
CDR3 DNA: TGTGCCAGCAGGCCTTTCGGGGGAGTACACGAGCAGTACTTC
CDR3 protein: CASRPFGGVHEQYF

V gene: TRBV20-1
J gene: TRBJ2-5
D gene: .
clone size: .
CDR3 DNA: TGCAGTGCTAGGGGTCGGCGCCAAGAGACCCAGTACTTC
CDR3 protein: CSARGRRQETQYF

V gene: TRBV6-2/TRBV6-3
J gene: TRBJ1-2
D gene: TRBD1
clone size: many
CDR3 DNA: TGTGCCAGCAGCGCCGGGACAGGGGATGGCTACACCTTC
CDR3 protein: CASSAGTGDGYTF

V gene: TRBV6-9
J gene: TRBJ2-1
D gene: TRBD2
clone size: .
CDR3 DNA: TGTGCCAGCAGTTTCCGGGCTAGCGGGAGTACTGAGCAGTTCTTC
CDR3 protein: CASSFRASGSTEQFF

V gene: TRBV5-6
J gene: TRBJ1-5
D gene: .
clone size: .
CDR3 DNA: TGTGCCAGCAGTACCTGGGGGATACGAAAACGATTAAGCAATCAGCCCCAGCATTTT
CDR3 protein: CASSTWGIRKRLSNQPQHF

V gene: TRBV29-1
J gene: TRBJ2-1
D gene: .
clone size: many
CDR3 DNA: TGCAGCGTTGATACGAGCTCCTACAATGAGCAGTTCTTC
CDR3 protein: CSVDTSSYNEQFF

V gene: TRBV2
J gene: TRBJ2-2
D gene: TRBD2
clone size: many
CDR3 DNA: TGTGCCAGCAGTGAAAATGGAATAGCGGGGGGGCACACCGGGGAGCTGTTTTTT
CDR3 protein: CASSENGIAGGHTGELFF

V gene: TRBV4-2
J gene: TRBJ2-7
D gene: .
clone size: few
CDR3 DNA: TGTGCCAGCAGCCAAGAAGGCCTTAACTCCTACGAGCAGTACTTC
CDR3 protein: CASSQEGLNSYEQYF

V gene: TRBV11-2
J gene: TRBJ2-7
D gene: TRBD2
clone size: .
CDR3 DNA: TGTGCCAGCAGCTTAGCCCGCCTAGCGGGACGGGAGCAGTACTTC
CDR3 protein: CASSLARLAGREQYF

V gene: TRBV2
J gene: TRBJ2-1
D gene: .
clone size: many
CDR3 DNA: TGTGCCAGCAGGTGGGCTATTACCCCTGAGCAGTTCTTC
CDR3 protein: CASRWAITPEQFF

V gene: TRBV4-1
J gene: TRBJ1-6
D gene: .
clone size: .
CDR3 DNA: TGCGCCAGCAGCCATACAGGGAGCTCCTATAATTCACCCCTCCACTTT
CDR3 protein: CASSHTGSSYNSPLHF